These 12 T cell receptor beta chains were all obtained from the same sample, sequenced in a study of Graves' ophthalmopathy and Graves' hyperthyroidism. Amplified material comprised TCR beta CDR3 regions derived from RNA transcripts. A first-round RT-PCR used HTBI primers, followed by a second-round multiplex PCR. Each CDR3 protein gets one entry after TCRdb re-called the multiplex PCR reads with MiXCR. The sample has 20,000 to 30,000 distinct CDR3 sequences, around 50% seen once. The sample consisted of peripheral blood. These receptor sequences come from an adult woman with stable Graves' hyperthyroidism.

This clonotype is labeled as medium-sized. At one end the junction does not follow the germline gene, possibly because of a read error. The genes are TRBV20-1 and TRBJ2-5, with a tentative D call TRBD1 (6 bases). Germline-derived CDR1 and CDR2 are DFQATT and SNEGSKA (reference sequence). This CDR3 spans 14 amino acids. In DNA form, the CDR3 reads TGCAGTGCAAGAGGACAGACAGGACCAGAGACCCAGTACTTC. Translated: CSARGQTGPETQYF.

V usage is TRBV20-1 and J usage is TRBJ2-7; TRBD2 is a possible D gene (5 bases). CDR3 length: 14 residues. V lost 5 bases to trimming and J lost 2 bases, with 16 bases between them. Germline V gene sequence: CDR1 DFQATT, CDR2 SNEGSKA (reference sequence). CDR3 bases: TGCAGTGCTGCATCTTGGGAGCGCCCCTACGAGCAGTACTTC. Translated, it gives CSAASWERPYEQYF.

This clonotype was detected only once. One junction end disagrees with the germline gene, perhaps due to a read error. The chain recombines TRBV5-4 with TRBJ2-3; possibly TRBD2 for D (5 bases). Germline V gives CDR1 SGHNT, CDR2 YYREEE (reference sequence). This CDR3 contains 15 residues. The CDR3 DNA reads TGCGCCAGCAGCCGGGAATGGCCTAGCACAGATACGCGGTATTTT. This encodes CASSREWPSTDTRYF.

This clonotype was seen a handful of times. The CDR3 spells CATSEPGGSYGYTF. The CDR3 DNA follows: TGTGCCACCAGTGAGCCAGGGGGTAGCTATGGCTACACCTTC. This sequence joins TRBV24-1 and TRBJ1-2; 7 bases align to TRBD1. This CDR3 has 14 residues. Trimming took 4 bases from V and 4 from J; bases not matched to a gene: 5. CDR1 is KGHDR and CDR2 is SFDVKD in the germline V gene.

This clonotype was counted a few times. This chain joins TRBV25-1 and TRBJ1-4; TRBD1 agrees at 9 bases. The V gene's germline CDR1 is MGHDK and CDR2 SYGVNS. The CDR3 totals 19 residues. J was trimmed by 3 bases and V by 4 bases; bases with no gene match: 15. DNA for the CDR3: TGTGCCAGCAGTGGGTTGGCTTATCGACAGGGGGTCTCTAATGAAAAACTGTTTTTT. It codes for CASSGLAYRQGVSNEKLFF.

This clonotype was seen a single time. One end of the junction varies from germline; a read error may be responsible. V and J are TRBV10-3 and TRBJ2-2, with 9 bases fitting TRBD2. Germline values: CDR1 ENHRY, CDR2 SYGVKD. The CDR3 contains 14 residues. The CDR3 nucleotides are TGTGCCATCAGTGGAACTAGCGGGTGGGGGGAGCCGTTTTTC. It yields the protein CAISGTSGWGEPFF.

This clonotype is medium-sized in the sample. The chain combines TRBV5-1 with TRBJ2-5; 8 bases agree with TRBD1. The germline V gene has CDR1 SGHRS and CDR2 YFSETQ. This CDR3 region has 15 residues. The V and J ends lost 3 bases and 2 bases, in that order; junction bases with no gene match: 6. CDR3 DNA: TGCGCCAGCAGCTCGGACAGGGTTGGGCAAGAGACCCAGTACTTC. Translated, it gives CASSSDRVGQETQYF.

The genes are TRBV20-1 and TRBJ2-1; a weak D match, TRBD2 (6 bases). The CDR3 length is 16 residues. Germline lookup yields CDR1 DFQATT and CDR2 SNEGSKA (reference sequence). V was trimmed by 3 bases and J by 0 bases, leaving 15 bases between them. The CDR3 DNA reads as TGCAGTGCTAGGGAGGGGCAGGGAGGCTCCTACAATGAGCAGTTCTTC. The encoded protein is CSAREGQGGSYNEQFF.

The CDR3 here is CASSQVQQGMDTQYF. DNA for the CDR3: TGTGCCAGCAGCCAGGTCCAACAGGGTATGGATACGCAGTATTTT. This sequence joins TRBV14 and TRBJ2-3, with a weak D call TRBD1 (6 bases). CDR1 is SGHDN, CDR2 FVKESK, per germline. The V end lost 3 bases, the J end lost 6 bases, and 16 bases lay between the germline ends. CDR3 size: 15 residues.

This clonotype was detected ten times or more. V is TRBV20-1 and J is TRBJ2-3, with D possibly TRBD1 on 6 matching bases. V was shortened by 6 bases and J by 2 bases, with 21 bases between the two germline ends. Per germline, CDR1 DFQATT and CDR2 SNEGSKA (reference sequence). The CDR3 is 16 residues long. The CDR3 sequence: CSANNKPGQLTDTQYF. The CDR3 DNA sequence: TGCAGTGCCAATAACAAACCGGGACAACTCACAGATACGCAGTATTTT.

This clonotype was counted ten times or more. V is TRBV12-5 and J is TRBJ2-7; D not resolved. Per germline, CDR1 LGHNT and CDR2 FRNRAP. The CDR3 is made up of 11 amino acids. Trimming pared 4 bases from V and 4 bases from J, leaving 5 bases between. The CDR3 here is CASGSQYEQYF. The CDR3, as DNA: TGTGCTAGTGGTTCCCAATACGAGCAGTACTTC.

This clonotype was counted a single time. The chain uses TRBV10-3 and TRBJ2-3; TRBD1 aligns across 7 bases. This CDR3 has 15 residues. Germline-derived CDR1 and CDR2 are ENHRY and SYGVKD. With V trimmed by 6 bases and J by 2 bases, 8 bases remained unmatched. The chain's CDR3 is CAISPRDRSTDTQYF. The CDR3 region has the DNA TGTGCCATCAGCCCCCGGGACAGATCCACAGATACGCAGTATTTT.